This T cell receptor (beta chain) was sequenced for a study of blood T cells in healthy people across ages. Study results and limitations: Total diversity from one million sequenced T cells was likely underestimated. Expanded clonotype changes were possibly confounded by unknown donor CMV status.

This CDR3 is 17 amino acids long. The V segment lost 5 bases and the J segment 7 bases; nucleotides outside the gene matches: 12. Germline V lookup: CDR1 MDHEN, CDR2 SYDVKM. Together with a sample-barcoded 5' primer, a J-beta primer mix was included in a second PCR lasting about 6 to 11 cycles. MiXCR was run by TCRdb on the 5' RACE reads, yielding one entry per CDR3 protein. The sample includes over 700,000 distinct CDR3 sequences, 20% to 30% of them seen just once. This clonotype was counted between two and nine times. What it recognizes is unknown. The data were also submitted as part of a second study, on T cells of mothers and their children. That source adds: cDNA was made from all extracted RNA, about 1.5 ug per 15 ul. Slightly higher, non-significant overlap characterized related mother-child pairs relative to unrelated pairs.

The receptor was derived from a boy younger than 18 in good health. The chain couples TRBV28 to TRBJ1-5; 12 bases are shared with TRBD1. The sequencing sample was made of blood. CDR3 DNA sequence: TGTGCCAGCAGTCTGAAAGCCGGGACAGGGGGCGAACAGCCCCAGCATTTT. This sequence encodes CASSLKAGTGGEQPQHF. The complete variable domain, with remaining parts taken from reference TRBV28 and TRBJ1-5, reads DVKVTQSSRYLVKRTGEKVFLECVQDMDHENMFWYRQDPGLGLRLIYFSYDVKMKEKGDIPEGYSVSREKKERFSLILESASTNQTSMYLCASSLKAGTGGEQPQHFGDGTRLSIL.